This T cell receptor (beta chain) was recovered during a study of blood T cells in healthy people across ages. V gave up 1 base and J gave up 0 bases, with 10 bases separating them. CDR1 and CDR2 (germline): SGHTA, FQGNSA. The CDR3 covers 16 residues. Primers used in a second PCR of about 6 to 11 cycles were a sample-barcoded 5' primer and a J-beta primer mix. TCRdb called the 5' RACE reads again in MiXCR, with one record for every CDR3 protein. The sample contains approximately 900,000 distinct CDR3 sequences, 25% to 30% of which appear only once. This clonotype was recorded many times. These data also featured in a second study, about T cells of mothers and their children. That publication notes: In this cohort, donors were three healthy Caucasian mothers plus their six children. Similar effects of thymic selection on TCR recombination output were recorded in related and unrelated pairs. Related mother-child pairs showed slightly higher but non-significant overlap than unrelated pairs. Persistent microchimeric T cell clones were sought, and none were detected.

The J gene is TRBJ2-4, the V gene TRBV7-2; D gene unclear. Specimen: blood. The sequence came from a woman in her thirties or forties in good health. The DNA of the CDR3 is TGTGCCAGCAGCTTAGTTCCGCAGCTAGCCAAAAACATTCAGTACTTC. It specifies CASSLVPQLAKNIQYF.